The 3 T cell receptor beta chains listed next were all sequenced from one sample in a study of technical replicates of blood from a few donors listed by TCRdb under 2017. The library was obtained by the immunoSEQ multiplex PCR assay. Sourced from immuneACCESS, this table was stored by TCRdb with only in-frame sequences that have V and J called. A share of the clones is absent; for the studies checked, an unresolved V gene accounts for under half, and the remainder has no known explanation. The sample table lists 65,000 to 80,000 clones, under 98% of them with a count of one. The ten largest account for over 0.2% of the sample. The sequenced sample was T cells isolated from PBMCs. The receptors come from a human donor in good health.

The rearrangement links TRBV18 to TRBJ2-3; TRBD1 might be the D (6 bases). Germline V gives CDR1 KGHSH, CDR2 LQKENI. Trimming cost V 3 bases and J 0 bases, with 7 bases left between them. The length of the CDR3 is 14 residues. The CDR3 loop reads CASSPTGSTDTQYF. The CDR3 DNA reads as TGTGCCAGCTCACCGACAGGCAGCACAGATACGCAGTATTTT.

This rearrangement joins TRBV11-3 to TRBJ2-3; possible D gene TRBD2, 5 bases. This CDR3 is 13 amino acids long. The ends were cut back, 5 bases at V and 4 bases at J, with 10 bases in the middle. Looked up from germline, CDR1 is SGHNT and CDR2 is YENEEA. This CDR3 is CASSPGGPDTQYF. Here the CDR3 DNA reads TGTGCCAGCAGCCCTGGAGGTCCAGATACGCAGTATTTT.

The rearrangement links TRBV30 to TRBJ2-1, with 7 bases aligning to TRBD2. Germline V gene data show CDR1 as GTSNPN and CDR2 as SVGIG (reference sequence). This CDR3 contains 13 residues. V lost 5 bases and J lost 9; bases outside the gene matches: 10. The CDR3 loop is CAWGWGPGGEQFF. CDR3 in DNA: TGTGCCTGGGGATGGGGCCCGGGGGGTGAGCAGTTCTTC.